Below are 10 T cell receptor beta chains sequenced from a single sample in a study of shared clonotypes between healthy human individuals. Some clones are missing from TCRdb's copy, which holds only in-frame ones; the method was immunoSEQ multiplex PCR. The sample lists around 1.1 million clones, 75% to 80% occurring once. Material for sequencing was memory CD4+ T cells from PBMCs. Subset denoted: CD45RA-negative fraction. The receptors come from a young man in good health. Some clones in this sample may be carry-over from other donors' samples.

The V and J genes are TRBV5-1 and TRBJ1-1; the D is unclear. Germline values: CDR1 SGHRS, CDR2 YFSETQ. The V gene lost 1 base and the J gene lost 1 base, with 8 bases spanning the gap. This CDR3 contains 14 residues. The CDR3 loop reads CASSLLPENTEAFF. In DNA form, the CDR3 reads TGCGCCAGCAGCTTGCTGCCAGAGAACACTGAAGCTTTCTTT. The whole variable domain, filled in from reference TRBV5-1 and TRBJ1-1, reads KAGVTQTPRYLIKTRGQQVTLSCSPISGHRSVSWYQQTPGQGLQFLFEYFSETQRNKGNFPGRFSGRQFSNSRSEMNVSTLELGDSALYLCASSLLPENTEAFFGQGTRLTVV.

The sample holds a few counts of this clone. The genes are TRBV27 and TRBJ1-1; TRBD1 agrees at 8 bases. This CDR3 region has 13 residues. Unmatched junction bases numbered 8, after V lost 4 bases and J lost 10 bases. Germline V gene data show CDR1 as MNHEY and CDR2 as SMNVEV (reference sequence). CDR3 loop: CASSSHRGGVAFF. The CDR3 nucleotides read TGTGCCAGCAGTTCCCACAGGGGGGGAGTAGCTTTCTTT.

CDR3 amino acids: CASSDPSPLHF. For the CDR3, the DNA is TGTGCCAGCAGTGACCCTTCACCCCTCCACTTT. The chain carries TRBV6-1 and TRBJ1-6; D remains ambiguous. The V gene lost 3 bases and the J gene lost 9 bases, with 3 bases spanning the gap. The CDR3 is 11 residues long. Per the germline V gene, CDR1 is MNHNS and CDR2 is SASEGT.

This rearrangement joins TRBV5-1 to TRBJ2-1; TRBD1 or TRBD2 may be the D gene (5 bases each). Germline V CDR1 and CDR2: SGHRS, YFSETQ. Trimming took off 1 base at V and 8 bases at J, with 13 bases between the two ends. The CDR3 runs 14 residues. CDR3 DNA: TGCGCCAGCAGCTTGAGGGACCCGCGGGATGAGCAGTTCTTC. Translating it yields CASSLRDPRDEQFF.

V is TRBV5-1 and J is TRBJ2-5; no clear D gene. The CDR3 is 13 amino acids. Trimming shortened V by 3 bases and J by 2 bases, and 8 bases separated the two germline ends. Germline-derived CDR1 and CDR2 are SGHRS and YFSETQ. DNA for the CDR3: TGCGCCAGCAGCTCGGACGTTCAAGAGACCCAGTACTTC. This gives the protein CASSSDVQETQYF.

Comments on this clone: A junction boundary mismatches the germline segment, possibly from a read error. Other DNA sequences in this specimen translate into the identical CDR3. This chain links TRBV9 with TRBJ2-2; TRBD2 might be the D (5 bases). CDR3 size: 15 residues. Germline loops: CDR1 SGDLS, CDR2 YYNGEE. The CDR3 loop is CASSVVVGFAGELFF. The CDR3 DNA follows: TGTGCCAGCAGCGTAGTTGTGGGGTTCGCCGGGGAACTGTTTTTT.

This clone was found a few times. CDR3 residues: CASSPGDNEKLFF. The CDR3, as DNA: TGTGCCAGCAGTCCGGGGGATAATGAAAAACTGTTTTTT. The V call is TRBV28, the J call TRBJ1-4; a possible D gene is TRBD1 (5 bases). The CDR3 length is 13 residues. V was pared by 5 bases and J by 4 bases, with 8 bases between. The germline V gene has CDR1 MDHEN and CDR2 SYDVKM.

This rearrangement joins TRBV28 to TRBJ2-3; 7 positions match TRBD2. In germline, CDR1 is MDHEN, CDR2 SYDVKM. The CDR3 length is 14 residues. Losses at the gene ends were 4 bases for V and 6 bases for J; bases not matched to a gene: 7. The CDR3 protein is CASSWGGSADTQYF. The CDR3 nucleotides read TGTGCCAGCAGTTGGGGGGGTTCTGCGGATACGCAGTATTTT.

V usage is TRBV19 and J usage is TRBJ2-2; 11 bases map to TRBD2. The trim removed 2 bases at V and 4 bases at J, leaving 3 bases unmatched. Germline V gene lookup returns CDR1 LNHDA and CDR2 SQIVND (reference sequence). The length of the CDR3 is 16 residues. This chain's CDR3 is CASSILLAGATGELFF. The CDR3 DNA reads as TGTGCCAGTAGTATACTACTAGCGGGAGCCACCGGGGAGCTGTTTTTT.

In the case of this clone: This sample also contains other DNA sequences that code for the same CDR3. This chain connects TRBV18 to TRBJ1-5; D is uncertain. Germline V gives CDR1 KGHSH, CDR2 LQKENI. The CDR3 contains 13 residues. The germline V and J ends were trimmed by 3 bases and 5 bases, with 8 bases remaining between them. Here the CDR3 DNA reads TGTGCCAGCTCACCTGGGAGGGATCAGCCCCAGCATTTT. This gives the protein CASSPGRDQPQHF.